This passage covers 2 T cell receptor beta chains from one sample sequenced in a study of blood T cell repertoires in COVID-19 (dated by TCRdb to the early 2020s). The library relied on the immunoSEQ multiplex PCR assay. TCRdb's version of the immuneACCESS table is confined to in-frame rearrangements and falls short of the full clone set. An unresolved V gene accounts for under half of the shortfall where checked; the remainder is of unknown origin. In all, the sample holds some 100,000 clones, and over 80% of those were seen once. The top ten hold about an eighth of the sample. The specimen sequenced was peripheral blood. These receptors were obtained from an older woman with active or convalescent COVID-19.

The chain uses TRBV7-9 and TRBJ2-3, with D tentatively TRBD2 (6 bases). CDR3 length: 15 residues. Per germline, CDR1 SEHNR and CDR2 FQNEAQ (reference sequence). Trimming cost V 5 bases and J 2 bases, with 14 bases left between them. The CDR3 sequence: CASSAFRGSTDTQYF. The CDR3 DNA sequence: TGTGCCAGCAGCGCCTTCCGGGGGTCCACAGATACGCAGTATTTT.

This chain joins TRBV3-1 (or the pseudogene TRBV3-2) and TRBJ2-1, with 8 bases lining up with TRBD2. From germline, CDR1 is LGHDT and CDR2 YNNKEL (reference sequence). The CDR3 covers 14 residues. J lost 8 bases, V lost 3 bases, and 6 bases had no gene match. The CDR3 is CASSHPGGRYEQFF. Written as DNA, the CDR3 is TGTGCCAGCAGCCACCCGGGGGGGCGGTATGAGCAGTTCTTC.